This is a list of T cell receptor beta chains from one sample in a study of spatial heterogeneity in lung cancer. One entry per CDR3 protein results from TCRdb running MiXCR on the 5' RACE reads. Of some 120,000 distinct CDR3 sequences listed, over 9% were seen once; the top ten hold roughly 15%. This material consisted of PBMCs, taken at follow-up. These receptors all come from a male donor with early-stage non-small cell lung cancer. CDR3s include the opening cysteine and the closing phenylalanine or tryptophan. D genes are given only for firm matches. Clone size, where shown, is once, few, many, or a class for clones that have expanded.

clone_size	j_call	v_call	d_call	cdr3_nt	cdr3_aa
few	TRBJ2-5	TRBV5-4	-	TGTGCCAGCAGCTCCCGGCCAGAGACCCAGTACTTC	CASSSRPETQYF
-	TRBJ2-1	TRBV4-3	TRBD2	TGCGCCAGCAGCCAATCGGGGGGTGAGCAGTTCTTC	CASSQSGGEQFF
few	TRBJ1-1	TRBV7-8	-	TGTGCCAGCAGCTTAGGGTCCCGGACAGACCCCATGAACACTGAAGCTTTCTTT	CASSLGSRTDPMNTEAFF
many	TRBJ2-2	TRBV2	-	TGTGCCAGCAGCAGCTCGAACACCGGGGAGCTGTTTTTT	CASSSSNTGELFF
many	TRBJ2-5	TRBV27	-	TGTGCCAGCGCCATTGGGCGGAGGATTGAGACCCAGTACTTC	CASAIGRRIETQYF
few	TRBJ1-2	TRBV20-1	TRBD1	TGCAGTGCTAGGTCCGGGACAGGCCCTACTGGCTACACCTTC	CSARSGTGPTGYTF
few	TRBJ1-1	TRBV20-1	TRBD1	TGCAGTGCTCTGGAGGACAGGCACACTGAAGCTTTCTTT	CSALEDRHTEAFF
-	TRBJ2-1	TRBV12-2	-	TGTGCAAGTCGCCGCGACCCCTACAATGAGCAGTTCTTC	CASRRDPYNEQFF
many	TRBJ2-7	TRBV30	-	TGTGCCTGGAGTGTACGACAGACCTACGAGCAGTACTTC	CAWSVRQTYEQYF
many	TRBJ1-4	TRBV5-1	TRBD1	TGCGCCAGCAGCAGGGGACAGGGATTCGAAAAACTGTTTTTT	CASSRGQGFEKLFF
few	TRBJ1-6	TRBV20-1	TRBD1	TGCAGTGACAGGCGGACAGGGTCCTTTGATTTACCGGCACCCCTCCACTTT	CSDRRTGSFDLPAPLHF
-	TRBJ1-2	TRBV25-1	-	TGTGCCGTTCGGACAGCTAACTATGGCTACACCTTC	CAVRTANYGYTF
few	TRBJ1-2	TRBV7-2	TRBD1	TGTGCCAGCAGCTCAAAACAGGGGACGGGAATAGGCTACACCTTC	CASSSKQGTGIGYTF